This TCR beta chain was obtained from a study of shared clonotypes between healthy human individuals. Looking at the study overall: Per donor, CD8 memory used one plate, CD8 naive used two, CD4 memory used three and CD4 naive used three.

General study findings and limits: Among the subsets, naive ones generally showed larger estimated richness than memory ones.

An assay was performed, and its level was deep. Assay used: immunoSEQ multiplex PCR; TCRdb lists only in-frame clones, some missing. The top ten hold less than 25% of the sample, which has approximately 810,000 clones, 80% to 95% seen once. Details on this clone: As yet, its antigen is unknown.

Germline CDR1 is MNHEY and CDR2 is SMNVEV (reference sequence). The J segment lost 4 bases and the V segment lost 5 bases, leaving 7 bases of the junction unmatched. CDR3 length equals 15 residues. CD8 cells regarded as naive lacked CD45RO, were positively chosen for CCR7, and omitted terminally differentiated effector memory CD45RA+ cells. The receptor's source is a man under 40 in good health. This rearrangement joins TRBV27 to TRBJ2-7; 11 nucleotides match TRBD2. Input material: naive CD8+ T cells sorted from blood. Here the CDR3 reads CASSTTGTSGYEQYF. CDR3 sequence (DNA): TGTGCCAGCAGTACGACCGGGACTAGCGGATACGAGCAGTACTTC.